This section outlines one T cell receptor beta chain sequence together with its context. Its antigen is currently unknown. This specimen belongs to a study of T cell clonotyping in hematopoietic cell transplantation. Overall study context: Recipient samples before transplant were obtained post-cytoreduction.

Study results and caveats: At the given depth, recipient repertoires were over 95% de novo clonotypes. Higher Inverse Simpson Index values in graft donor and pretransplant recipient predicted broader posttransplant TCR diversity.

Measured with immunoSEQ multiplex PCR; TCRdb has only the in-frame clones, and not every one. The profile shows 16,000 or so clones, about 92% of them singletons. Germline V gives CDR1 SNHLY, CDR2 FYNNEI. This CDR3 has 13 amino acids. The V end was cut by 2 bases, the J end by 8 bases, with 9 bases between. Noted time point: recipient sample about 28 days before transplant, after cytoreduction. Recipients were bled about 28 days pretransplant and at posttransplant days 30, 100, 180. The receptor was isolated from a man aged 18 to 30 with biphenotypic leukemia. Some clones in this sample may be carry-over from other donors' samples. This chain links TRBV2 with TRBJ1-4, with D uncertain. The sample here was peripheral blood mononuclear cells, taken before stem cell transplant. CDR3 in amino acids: CASSEFRTEKLFF. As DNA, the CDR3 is TGTGCCAGCAGTGAATTTAGGACCGAAAAACTGTTTTTT.